Listed below are T cell receptor beta chains from one sample, sequenced in a study of CD8 T cells in ankylosing spondylitis. TCRdb recomputed calls from the 5' RACE reads with MiXCR, one row per CDR3 protein. The repertoire holds about 360,000 distinct CDR3 sequences, 20% to 25% seen once, with around 14% in the top ten. The sequencing input was blood, either unsorted or a sorted T cell fraction (not recorded which). The receptors here all came from a male donor with ankylosing spondylitis or in good health (not recorded which). CDR3s include the opening cysteine and the closing phenylalanine or tryptophan. Rows give clone size only sometimes, using once, few, many, or a class for an expanded clone.

V gene,J gene,clone size,CDR3 protein
TRBV5-1,TRBJ2-7,NA,CASSWTHSSYEQYF
TRBV5-1,TRBJ2-1,once,CASPEGATYNEQFF
TRBV7-8,TRBJ2-5,few,CASSRTPDFQETQYF
TRBV5-6,TRBJ2-1,few,CASSLTIRDHVMGEQFF
TRBV29-1,TRBJ1-2,NA,CSVRSGTGIYGYTF
TRBV18,TRBJ2-1,NA,CASSPLSGSYNEQFF
TRBV7-4,TRBJ2-7,NA,CASSLGGGFQLQTYEQYF
TRBV7-6,TRBJ2-2,NA,CASSLGPHSGELFF
TRBV7-9,TRBJ2-7,NA,CASSQEGVYEQYF
TRBV7-9,TRBJ2-1,NA,CASSLWGVSYNEQFF
TRBV27,TRBJ1-1,few,CASFQYTEAFF
TRBV29-1,TRBJ2-7,many,CSVEDGHVSSYEQYF
TRBV29-1,TRBJ2-2,NA,CSVGKRSNTGELFF
TRBV7-9,TRBJ2-1,NA,CASSPGIGTVSYNEQFF
TRBV6-5,TRBJ1-2,NA,CASSNRQGNYGYTF
TRBV29-1,TRBJ2-1,NA,CSVVLPQGTSYNEQFF
TRBV27,TRBJ2-7,many,CASSPPLSYEQYF
TRBV10-3,TRBJ2-7,few,CAISERERAYEQYF
TRBV12-3/TRBV12-4,TRBJ2-7,NA,CASSFGTAPYEQYF
TRBV27,TRBJ2-5,few,CASKEVGSETQYF
TRBV9,TRBJ1-5,few,CASSVDGAGNQPQHF
TRBV2,TRBJ1-2,NA,CAQGSFYGYTF
TRBV29-1,TRBJ1-1,NA,CSATGDGTEAFF
TRBV9,TRBJ1-1,few,CASSVTRALNTEAFF
TRBV6-1,TRBJ1-1,NA,CASRLLLGGIYAEAFF
TRBV29-1,TRBJ2-2,NA,CSARVVTGELFF
TRBV12-3/TRBV12-4,TRBJ2-1,NA,CASSLLADYYNEQFF
TRBV29-1,TRBJ1-4,NA,CSVEDRRGLDEKLFF
TRBV7-9,TRBJ2-2,NA,CASSHITGELFF
TRBV29-1,TRBJ2-7,few,CSVEGPSSYEQYF
TRBV6-1,TRBJ2-3,NA,CASGLGAGGPADTQYF
TRBV6-2/TRBV6-3,TRBJ2-2,NA,CASSYSAGTGELFF
TRBV10-3,TRBJ2-1,NA,CAISESFRNEQFF
TRBV7-9,TRBJ2-5,few,CASSQIPTEQETQYF
TRBV11-1,TRBJ2-3,NA,CASSRSTPLRAETDTQYF
TRBV5-1,TRBJ1-1,NA,CASSLSDRTQNTEAFF
TRBV20-1,TRBJ2-1,NA,CSARRVGAYNEQFF
TRBV4-1,TRBJ2-5,NA,CASSSTFPQETQYF
TRBV29-1,TRBJ2-7,few,CSAEPLESYEQYF
TRBV12-3/TRBV12-4,TRBJ2-5,NA,CASSRAGPRGETQYF
TRBV16,TRBJ2-7,NA,CASSQSRDGSSYEQYF
TRBV6-5,TRBJ1-1,NA,CASSYVDGTEAFF
TRBV11-2,TRBJ2-7,NA,CASSLTRDPYEQYF
TRBV6-5,TRBJ2-2,NA,CASSLDSYANTGELFF
TRBV12-3/TRBV12-4,TRBJ1-2,few,CASSLWQGGNYGYTF
TRBV7-9,TRBJ1-1,NA,CASSRREVEAFF
TRBV29-1,TRBJ1-2,NA,CSADSHGDYGYTF
TRBV20-1,TRBJ2-1,few,CSARQPNEQFF
TRBV11-2,TRBJ2-1,NA,CASSPRINDDNEQFF
TRBV10-3,TRBJ2-3,NA,CAIGSQGASDTQYF
TRBV7-8,TRBJ1-1,few,CASSSQAGLNTEAFF
TRBV10-2,TRBJ1-1,NA,CAANLGGTEAFF
TRBV7-9,TRBJ2-1,NA,CASSSSVDGSYNEQFF
TRBV7-9,TRBJ2-7,NA,CASSLNRVGEQYF
TRBV20-1,TRBJ2-7,NA,CSARDPTVRALEQYF